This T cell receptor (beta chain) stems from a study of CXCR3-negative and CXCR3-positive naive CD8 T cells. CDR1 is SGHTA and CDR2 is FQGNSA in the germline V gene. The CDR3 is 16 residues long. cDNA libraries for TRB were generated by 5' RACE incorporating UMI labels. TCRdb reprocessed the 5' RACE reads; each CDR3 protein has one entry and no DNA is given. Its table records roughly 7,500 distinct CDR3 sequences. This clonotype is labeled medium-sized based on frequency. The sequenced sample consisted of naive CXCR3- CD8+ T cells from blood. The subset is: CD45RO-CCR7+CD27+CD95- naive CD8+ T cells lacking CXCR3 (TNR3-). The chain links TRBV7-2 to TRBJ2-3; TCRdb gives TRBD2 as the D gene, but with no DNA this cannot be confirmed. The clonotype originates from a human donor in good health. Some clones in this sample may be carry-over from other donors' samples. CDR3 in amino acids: CASSPEKRVSTDTQYF.